Described below is a single T cell receptor (beta chain) sequence and its context. The sample holds other DNA sequences that translate to the same CDR3. CDR1 and CDR2 from the germline V gene are ENHRY and SYGVKD. This CDR3 region has 15 residues. V was cut by 0 bases and J by 0 bases, with 7 bases left in between. Method: immunoSEQ multiplex PCR; TCRdb's copy keeps in-frame clones and lacks some. Of approximately 2,000,000 clones in the sample, around 93% were seen once. Naive CD8 cells comprised CD45RO-negative, CCR7-positively selected cells, excluding terminally differentiated effector memory CD45RA+ cells. This entry belongs to a study of shared clonotypes between healthy human individuals.

The sample comprised naive CD8+ T cells from PBMCs. This chain joins TRBV10-3 and TRBJ2-3; D is unclear. The receptor's source is a man aged 18 to 30 in good health. Some clones in this sample may be carry-over from other donors' samples. CDR3 region: CAISESRGSTDTQYF. The CDR3 nucleotides read TGTGCCATCAGTGAGTCGCGCGGAAGCACAGATACGCAGTATTTT.